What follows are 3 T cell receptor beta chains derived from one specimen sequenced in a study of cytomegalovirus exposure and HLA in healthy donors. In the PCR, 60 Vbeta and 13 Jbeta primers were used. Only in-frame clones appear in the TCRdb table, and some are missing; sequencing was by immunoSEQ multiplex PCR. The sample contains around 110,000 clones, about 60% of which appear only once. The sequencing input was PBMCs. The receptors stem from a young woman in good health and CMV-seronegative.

CDR3 region: CASSYSPPGDPYEQYF. In nucleotides, the CDR3 is TGTGCCAGCAGTTACTCGCCCCCAGGGGATCCCTACGAGCAGTACTTC. The chain employs TRBV6-5 and TRBJ2-7; a possible D gene is TRBD1 (6 bases). This CDR3 spans 16 amino acids. Germline-derived CDR1 and CDR2 are MNHEY and SVGAGI. Trimming shortened V by 0 bases and J by 2 bases, and 14 bases separated the two germline ends.

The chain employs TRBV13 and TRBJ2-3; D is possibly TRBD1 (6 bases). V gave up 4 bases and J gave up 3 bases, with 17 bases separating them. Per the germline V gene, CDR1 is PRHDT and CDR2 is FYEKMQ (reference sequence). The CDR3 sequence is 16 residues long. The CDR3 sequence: CASSSLRTANTDTQYF. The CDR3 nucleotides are TGTGCCAGCAGCTCCCTTCGGACAGCCAATACAGATACGCAGTATTTT.

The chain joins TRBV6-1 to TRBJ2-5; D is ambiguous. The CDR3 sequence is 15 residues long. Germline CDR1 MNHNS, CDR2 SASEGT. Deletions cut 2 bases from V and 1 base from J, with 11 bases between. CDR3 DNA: TGTGCCAGCAGTGAACTTGCCGGAGTCCAAGAGACCCAGTACTTC. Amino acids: CASSELAGVQETQYF.